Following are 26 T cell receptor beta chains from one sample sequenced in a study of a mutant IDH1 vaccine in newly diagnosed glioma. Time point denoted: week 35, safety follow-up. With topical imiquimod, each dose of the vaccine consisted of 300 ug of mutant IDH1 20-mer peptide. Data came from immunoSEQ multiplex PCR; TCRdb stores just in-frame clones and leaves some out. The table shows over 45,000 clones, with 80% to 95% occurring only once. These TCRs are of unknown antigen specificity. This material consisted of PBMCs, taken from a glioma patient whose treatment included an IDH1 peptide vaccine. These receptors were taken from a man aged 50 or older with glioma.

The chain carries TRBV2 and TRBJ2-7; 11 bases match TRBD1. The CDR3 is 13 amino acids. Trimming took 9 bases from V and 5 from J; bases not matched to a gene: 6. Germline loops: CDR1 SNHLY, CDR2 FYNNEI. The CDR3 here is CASRRDRGNEQYF. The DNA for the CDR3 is TGTGCCAGTCGTCGGGACAGGGGGAACGAGCAGTACTTC.

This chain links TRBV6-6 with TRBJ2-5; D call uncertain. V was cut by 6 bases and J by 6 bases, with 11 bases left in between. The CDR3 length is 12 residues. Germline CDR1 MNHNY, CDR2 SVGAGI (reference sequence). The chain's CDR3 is CASREPQQTQYF. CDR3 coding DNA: TGTGCCAGCAGAGAACCACAACAGACCCAGTACTTC.

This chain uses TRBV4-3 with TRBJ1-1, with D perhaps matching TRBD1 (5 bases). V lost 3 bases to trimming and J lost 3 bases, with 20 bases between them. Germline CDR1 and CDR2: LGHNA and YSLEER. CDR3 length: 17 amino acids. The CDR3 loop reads CASSQEDMRRGDTEAFF. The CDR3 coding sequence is TGCGCCAGCAGCCAGGAGGACATGAGGCGGGGGGACACTGAAGCTTTCTTT.

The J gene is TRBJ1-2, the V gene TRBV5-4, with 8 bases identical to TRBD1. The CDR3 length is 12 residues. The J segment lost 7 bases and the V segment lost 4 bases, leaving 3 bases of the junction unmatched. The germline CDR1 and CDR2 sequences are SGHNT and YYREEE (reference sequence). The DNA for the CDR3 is TGTGCCAGCAGCCAGGACAGGGTTGGCTACACCTTC. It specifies CASSQDRVGYTF.

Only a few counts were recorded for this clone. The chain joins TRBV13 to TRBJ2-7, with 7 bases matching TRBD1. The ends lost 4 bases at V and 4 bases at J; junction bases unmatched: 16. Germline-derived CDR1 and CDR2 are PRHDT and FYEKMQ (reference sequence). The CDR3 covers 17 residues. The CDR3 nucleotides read TGTGCCAGCAGCTCTAGGCAGGGGGAGCGGCCTTCGTACGAGCAGTACTTC. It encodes CASSSRQGERPSYEQYF.

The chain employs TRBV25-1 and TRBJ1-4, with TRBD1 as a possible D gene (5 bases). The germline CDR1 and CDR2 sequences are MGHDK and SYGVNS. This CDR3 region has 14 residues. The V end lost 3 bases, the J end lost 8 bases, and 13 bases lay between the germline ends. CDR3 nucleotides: TGTGCCAGCAGTGATCCCAGGGTTCGGGAAAAACTGTTTTTT. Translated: CASSDPRVREKLFF.

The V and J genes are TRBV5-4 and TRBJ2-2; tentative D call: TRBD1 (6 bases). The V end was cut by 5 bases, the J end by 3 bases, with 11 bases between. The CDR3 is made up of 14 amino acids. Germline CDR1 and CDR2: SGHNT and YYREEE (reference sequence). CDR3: CASSYRQDTGELFF. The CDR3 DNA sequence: TGTGCCAGCAGTTATAGACAGGACACCGGGGAGCTGTTTTTT. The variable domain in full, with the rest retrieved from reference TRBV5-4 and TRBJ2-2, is ETGVTQSPTHLIKTRGQQVTLRCSSQSGHNTVSWYQQALGQGPQFIFQYYREEENGRGNFPPRFSGLQFPNYSSELNVNALELDDSALYLCASSYRQDTGELFFGEGSRLTVL.

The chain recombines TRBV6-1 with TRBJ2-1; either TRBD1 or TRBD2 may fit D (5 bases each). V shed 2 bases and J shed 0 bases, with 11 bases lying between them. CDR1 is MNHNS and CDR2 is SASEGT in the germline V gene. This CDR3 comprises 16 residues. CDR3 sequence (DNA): TGTGCCAGCAGTGAAAATGAGGGGATCTCCTACAATGAGCAGTTCTTC. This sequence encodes CASSENEGISYNEQFF.

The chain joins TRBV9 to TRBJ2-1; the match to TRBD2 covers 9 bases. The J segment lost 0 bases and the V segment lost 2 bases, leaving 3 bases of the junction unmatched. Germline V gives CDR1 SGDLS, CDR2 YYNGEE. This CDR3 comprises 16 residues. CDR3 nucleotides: TGTGCCAGCAGCGTCTTAGCGGGGGTCTCCTACAATGAGCAGTTCTTC. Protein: CASSVLAGVSYNEQFF.

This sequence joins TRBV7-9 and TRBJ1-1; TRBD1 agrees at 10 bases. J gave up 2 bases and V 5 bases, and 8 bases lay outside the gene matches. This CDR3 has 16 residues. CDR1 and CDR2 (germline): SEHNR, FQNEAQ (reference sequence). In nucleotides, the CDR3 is TGTGCCAGCAGCGACCCGCTGACAGGGGGCAACACTGAAGCTTTCTTT. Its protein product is CASSDPLTGGNTEAFF.

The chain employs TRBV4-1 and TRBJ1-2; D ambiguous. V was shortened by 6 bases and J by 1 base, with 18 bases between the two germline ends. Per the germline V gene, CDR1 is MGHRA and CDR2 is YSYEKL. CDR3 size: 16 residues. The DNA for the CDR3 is TGCGCCAGCAGTCATGTCGGTTCGGCGGATAACTATGGCTACACCTTC. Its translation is CASSHVGSADNYGYTF.

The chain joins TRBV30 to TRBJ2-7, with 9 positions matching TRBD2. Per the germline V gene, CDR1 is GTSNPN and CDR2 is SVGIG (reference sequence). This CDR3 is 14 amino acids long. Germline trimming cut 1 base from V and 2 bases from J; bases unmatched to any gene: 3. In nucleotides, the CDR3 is TGTGCCTGGAGTGGGGCGGGAGGGCCCTACGAGCAGTACTTC. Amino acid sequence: CAWSGAGGPYEQYF.

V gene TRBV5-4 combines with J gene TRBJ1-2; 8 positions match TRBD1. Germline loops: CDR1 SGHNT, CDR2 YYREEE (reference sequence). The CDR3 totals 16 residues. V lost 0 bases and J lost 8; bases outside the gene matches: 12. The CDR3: CASSLGAGGLSQGYTF. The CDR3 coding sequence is TGTGCCAGCAGCTTGGGGGCAGGGGGCCTATCCCAAGGCTACACCTTC.

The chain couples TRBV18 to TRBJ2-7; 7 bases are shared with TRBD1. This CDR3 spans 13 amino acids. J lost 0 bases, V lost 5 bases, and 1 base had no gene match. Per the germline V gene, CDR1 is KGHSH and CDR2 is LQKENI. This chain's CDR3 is CASSGTDSYEQYF. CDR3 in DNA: TGTGCCAGCTCAGGGACAGACTCCTACGAGCAGTACTTC.

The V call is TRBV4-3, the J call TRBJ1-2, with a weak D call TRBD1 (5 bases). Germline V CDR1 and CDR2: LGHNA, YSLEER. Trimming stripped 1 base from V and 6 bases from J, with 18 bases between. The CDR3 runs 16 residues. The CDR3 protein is CASSQGSSGTRDGYTF. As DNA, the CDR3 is TGCGCCAGCAGCCAAGGCTCGTCCGGGACCCGGGATGGCTACACCTTC.

CDR3 in DNA: TGTGCCAGCAGTGAAGTAGTCGGCGGGGAGCTGTTTTTT. Translating it yields CASSEVVGGELFF. The V and J genes are TRBV2 and TRBJ2-2, with D unresolved. The CDR3 extends over 13 amino acids. V lost 1 base and J 7 bases, leaving 7 bases between the germline ends. The germline V gene has CDR1 SNHLY and CDR2 FYNNEI.

The CDR3 loop is CATSRAAPKYAEAFF. CDR3 DNA: TGTGCCACCAGTCGCGCAGCACCAAAATATGCGGAAGCTTTCTTT. The genes are TRBV15 and TRBJ1-1; D not certain. The CDR3 is 15 residues long. The germline V gene encodes CDR1 LNHNV and CDR2 YYDKDF (reference sequence). The V end lost 6 bases, the J end lost 8 bases, and 22 bases lay between the germline ends.

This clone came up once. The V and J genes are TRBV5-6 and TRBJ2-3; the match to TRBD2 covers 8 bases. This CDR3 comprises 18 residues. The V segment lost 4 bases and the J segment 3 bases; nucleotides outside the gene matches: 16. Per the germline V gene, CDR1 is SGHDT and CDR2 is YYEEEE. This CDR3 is CASSPRLAPGQVTDTQYF. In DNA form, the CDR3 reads TGTGCCAGCAGCCCTAGACTAGCGCCTGGGCAAGTGACAGATACGCAGTATTTT.

CDR3 nucleotides: TGTGCCACCAGCAGAGATCGGGGGGGTCAGTACAATCAGCCCCAGCATTTT. It translates to CATSRDRGGQYNQPQHF. The rearrangement joins TRBV15 to TRBJ1-5, with D perhaps matching TRBD1 (5 bases). In germline, CDR1 is LNHNV, CDR2 YYDKDF (reference sequence). Trimming took off 0 bases at V and 3 bases at J, with 15 bases between the two ends. The CDR3 length is 17 residues.

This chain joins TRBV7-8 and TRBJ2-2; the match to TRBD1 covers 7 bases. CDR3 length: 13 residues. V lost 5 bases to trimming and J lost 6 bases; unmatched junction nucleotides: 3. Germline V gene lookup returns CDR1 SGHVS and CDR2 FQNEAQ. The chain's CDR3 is CASSQDRAGELFF. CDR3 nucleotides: TGTGCCAGCAGCCAAGACAGGGCCGGGGAGCTGTTTTTT.

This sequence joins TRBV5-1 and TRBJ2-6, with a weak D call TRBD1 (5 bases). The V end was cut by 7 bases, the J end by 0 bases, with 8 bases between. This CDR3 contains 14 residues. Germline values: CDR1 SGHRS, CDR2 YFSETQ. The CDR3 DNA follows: TGCGCCAGCTCACAGGACTCTGGGGCCAACGTCCTGACTTTC. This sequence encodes CASSQDSGANVLTF.

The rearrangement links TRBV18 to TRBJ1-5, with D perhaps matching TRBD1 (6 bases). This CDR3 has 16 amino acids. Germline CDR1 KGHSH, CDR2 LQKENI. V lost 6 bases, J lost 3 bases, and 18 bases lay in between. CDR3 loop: CASSPNRGGNNQPQHF. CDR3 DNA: TGTGCCAGCTCCCCAAATAGGGGGGGGAACAATCAGCCCCAGCATTTT.

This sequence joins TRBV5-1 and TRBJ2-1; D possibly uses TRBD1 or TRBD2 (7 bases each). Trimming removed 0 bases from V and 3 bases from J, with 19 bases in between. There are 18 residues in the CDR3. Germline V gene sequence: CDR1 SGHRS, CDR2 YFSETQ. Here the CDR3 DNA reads TGCGCCAGCAGCTTGGCCACCTCAGGGGGGGCCTTCTACAATGAGCAGTTCTTC. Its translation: CASSLATSGGAFYNEQFF.

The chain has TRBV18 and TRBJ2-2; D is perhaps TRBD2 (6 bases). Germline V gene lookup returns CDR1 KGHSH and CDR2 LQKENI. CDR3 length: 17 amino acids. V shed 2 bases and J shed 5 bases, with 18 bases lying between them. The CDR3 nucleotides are TGTGCCAGCTCACCAAGGATGGCCCGTGGGGGGACCGGGGAGCTGTTTTTT. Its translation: CASSPRMARGGTGELFF. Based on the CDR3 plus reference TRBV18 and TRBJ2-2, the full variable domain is NAGVMQNPRHLVRRRGQEARLRCSPMKGHSHVYWYRQLPEEGLKFMVYLQKENIIDESGMPKERFSAEFPKEGPSILRIQQVVRGDSAAYFCASSPRMARGGTGELFFGEGSRLTVL.

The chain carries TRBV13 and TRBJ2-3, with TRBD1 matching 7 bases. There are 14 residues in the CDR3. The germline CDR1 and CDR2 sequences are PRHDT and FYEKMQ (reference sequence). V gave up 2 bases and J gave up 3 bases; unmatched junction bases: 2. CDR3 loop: CASSLYRGTDTQYF. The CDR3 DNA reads TGTGCCAGCAGCTTATACAGGGGAACAGATACGCAGTATTTT.

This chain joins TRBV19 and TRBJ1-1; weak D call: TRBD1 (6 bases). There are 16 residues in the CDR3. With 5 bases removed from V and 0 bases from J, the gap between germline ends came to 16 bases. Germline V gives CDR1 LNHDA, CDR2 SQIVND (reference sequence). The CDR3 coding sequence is TGTGCCAGTAGTTTAAGGACAGCGTCCATGAACACTGAAGCTTTCTTT. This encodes CASSLRTASMNTEAFF.